One and the same sample provided the 20 T cell receptor beta chains below, sequenced in a study of blood T cell repertoires in COVID-19. The assay was immunoSEQ multiplex PCR, and TCRdb's table has in-frame clones only and misses some. The table lists 100,000 to 150,000 clones, approximately 90% of them singletons. The sequenced sample consisted of peripheral blood. These receptors all come from a man aged 45-60 years with active or convalescent COVID-19.

The chain joins TRBV12-3 or TRBV12-4 to TRBJ2-2; possible D gene TRBD2, 5 bases. The CDR3 loop spans 13 amino acids. The germline V and J ends were trimmed by 5 bases and 7 bases, with 11 bases remaining between them. CDR3 sequence: CASSTGNLGELFF. In DNA form, the CDR3 reads TGTGCCAGCAGTACGGGGAACCTCGGGGAGCTGTTTTTT.

The chain combines TRBV10-1 with TRBJ2-5, with 7 bases that match TRBD1. Looked up from germline, CDR1 is WNHNN and CDR2 is SYGVQD (reference sequence). This CDR3 is 15 amino acids long. The V and J ends lost 0 bases and 1 base, in that order; junction bases with no gene match: 2. CDR3 DNA: TGCGCCAGCAGTGAGTCTGCAGGGGGCCAAGAGACCCAGTACTTC. As protein: CASSESAGGQETQYF.

Here the CDR3 reads CASRRQGAYEQYF. The CDR3 coding sequence is TGTGCCAGCAGGCGACAGGGAGCCTACGAGCAGTACTTC. The chain joins TRBV12-3 or TRBV12-4 to TRBJ2-7, with 7 nucleotides matching TRBD1. V shed 6 bases and J 2 bases; nucleotides not matched to a gene: 4. The CDR3 totals 13 residues.

This clone was seen many times. The CDR3 bases are TGTGCCAGTAGTGTGCAAGGGGCCTATGGCTACACCTTC. Protein sequence: CASSVQGAYGYTF. The chain recombines TRBV19 with TRBJ1-2; possible D gene TRBD1, 5 bases. V was pared by 5 bases and J by 4 bases, with 11 bases between. The CDR3 length is 13 residues. The germline CDR1 and CDR2 sequences are LNHDA and SQIVND (reference sequence).

V usage is TRBV24-1 and J usage is TRBJ1-1; 7 bases agree with TRBD1. The CDR3 runs 15 residues. Trimming at V came to 4 bases and at J to 1 base, leaving 5 bases not matched to a gene. In germline, CDR1 is KGHDR, CDR2 SFDVKD. The CDR3 loop reads CATSESGQPNTEAFF. CDR3 coding DNA: TGTGCCACCAGTGAATCGGGACAGCCGAACACTGAAGCTTTCTTT.

The chain has TRBV6-1 and TRBJ2-3; D perhaps matches TRBD1 (5 bases). The CDR3 consists of 17 residues. CDR1 MNHNS and CDR2 SASEGT come from the germline V gene. Trimming took 2 bases from V and 4 from J, leaving 19 bases between them. The CDR3 DNA reads TGTGCCAGCAGTGAATCTGGCAGGGCACTCTTCGCAGATACGCAGTATTTT. This gives the protein CASSESGRALFADTQYF.

This clone has just one count. The chain combines TRBV29-1 with TRBJ1-6; 8 bases align to TRBD1. The V gene's germline CDR1 is SQVTM and CDR2 ANQGSEA. Trimming cost V 4 bases and J 8 bases; bases outside gene matches: 4. CDR3 length: 13 amino acids. DNA of the CDR3: TGCAGCGTTGCAGTGACAGGGGATTCACCCCTCCACTTT. Protein sequence: CSVAVTGDSPLHF.

The chain employs TRBV4-1 and TRBJ1-1, with 8 bases matching TRBD1. The CDR3 length is 16 residues. Germline CDR1 is MGHRA and CDR2 is YSYEKL. J was trimmed by 4 bases and V by 1 base; bases with no gene match: 8. The CDR3 sequence is CASSQVWTGLSTEAFF. CDR3 nucleotides: TGCGCCAGCAGCCAAGTTTGGACAGGGTTGAGCACTGAAGCTTTCTTT.

The chain uses TRBV5-4 and TRBJ2-3; 7 bases are a match to TRBD1. Per the germline V gene, CDR1 is SGHNT and CDR2 is YYREEE (reference sequence). The CDR3 sequence is 15 residues long. With V trimmed by 1 base and J by 1 base, 3 bases remained unmatched. In nucleotides, the CDR3 is TGTGCCAGCAGCTTGCCAGGACAGGGCACAGATACGCAGTATTTT. Protein product: CASSLPGQGTDTQYF.

Sample share makes this clone medium-sized. The V and J genes are TRBV25-1 and TRBJ2-2, with no clear D. Germline CDR1 MGHDK, CDR2 SYGVNS. V was trimmed by 3 bases and J by 5 bases, leaving 4 bases between them. The CDR3 runs 12 residues. CDR3 nucleotide sequence: TGTGCCAGCAGTGAGCGGACCGGGGAGCTGTTTTTT. Its translation is CASSERTGELFF.

CDR3 nucleotide sequence: TGTGCCAGCAGCTTAGGAGCCCCCGCCTACGAGCAGTACTTC. Translated: CASSLGAPAYEQYF. The rearrangement links TRBV11-2 to TRBJ2-7, with D uncertain. The CDR3 sequence is 14 residues long. CDR1 and CDR2 (germline): SGHAT, FQNNGV. V lost 1 base and J 2 bases, leaving 9 bases between the germline ends.

The chain carries TRBV13 and TRBJ2-4, with D possibly being TRBD2 (5 bases). V was clipped by 5 bases and J by 2 bases, with 22 bases between them. Germline V gene sequence: CDR1 PRHDT, CDR2 FYEKMQ (reference sequence). There are 18 residues in the CDR3. The CDR3 region is CASSAKPGNQGTKNIQYF. CDR3 in DNA: TGTGCCAGCAGCGCTAAACCGGGAAACCAAGGGACCAAAAACATTCAGTACTTC. Looking up the rest from reference TRBV13 and TRBJ2-4 gives the full variable domain: AAGVIQSPRHLIKEKRETATLKCYPIPRHDTVYWYQQGPGQDPQFLISFYEKMQSDKGSIPDRFSAQQFSDYHSELNMSSLELGDSALYFCASSAKPGNQGTKNIQYFGAGTRLSVL.

The CDR3: CAWSVLTDSPLHF. The CDR3 nucleotides read TGTGCCTGGAGTGTACTTACTGATTCACCCCTCCACTTT. The chain employs TRBV30 and TRBJ1-6; D remains ambiguous. Trimming pared 0 bases from V and 8 bases from J, leaving 8 bases between. The CDR3 consists of 13 residues. Germline assignment: CDR1 GTSNPN and CDR2 SVGIG (reference sequence).

V usage is TRBV5-1 and J usage is TRBJ2-1; D may be TRBD1 (5 bases). Trimming took 4 bases from V and 3 from J, leaving 11 bases between them. CDR3 size: 14 residues. Germline CDR1 reads SGHRS; CDR2 reads YFSETQ. CDR3 amino acids: CASSPTENYNEQFF. The CDR3 coding sequence is TGCGCCAGCAGCCCGACAGAAAACTACAATGAGCAGTTCTTC.

This sequence joins TRBV6-2 or TRBV6-3 and TRBJ1-2; TRBD1 matches at 11 bases. The germline V gene encodes CDR1 MNHEY and CDR2 SVGEGT. The CDR3 runs to 16 residues. J gave up 8 bases and V 0 bases, and 8 bases lay outside the gene matches. The CDR3 loop is CASSYSTGTGGAGYTF. The DNA for the CDR3 is TGTGCCAGCAGTTACTCGACCGGGACAGGGGGTGCGGGCTACACCTTC.

This clone was detected only once. V is TRBV14 and J is TRBJ2-3; 10 bases agree with TRBD2. J lost 4 bases, V lost 4 bases, and 11 bases had no gene match. Germline V gene data show CDR1 as SGHDN and CDR2 as FVKESK. The CDR3 is 17 residues long. The CDR3 spells CASSLGDRAGGPDTQYF. In DNA form, the CDR3 reads TGTGCCAGCAGCCTTGGGGATCGAGCGGGAGGGCCAGATACGCAGTATTTT.

The chain joins TRBV6-2 or TRBV6-3 to TRBJ2-4; 8 bases align to TRBD1. CDR1 MNHEY and CDR2 SVGEGT come from the germline V gene. Trimming took 5 bases from V and 3 from J; bases not matched to a gene: 6. The CDR3 consists of 15 residues. The CDR3 DNA sequence: TGTGCCAGCAGTAGAGTCACAGGGGGCAAAAACATTCAGTACTTC. Translating it yields CASSRVTGGKNIQYF.

CDR3 residues: CASSVSTGGLTDTQYF. For the CDR3, the DNA is TGTGCCAGCAGCGTTTCAACGGGGGGCCTCACAGATACGCAGTATTTT. The chain has TRBV9 and TRBJ2-3; a weak D match, TRBD2 (7 bases). The CDR3 is made up of 16 amino acids. Germline-derived CDR1 and CDR2 are SGDLS and YYNGEE. V lost 2 bases and J 2 bases, leaving 15 bases between the germline ends.

V is TRBV6-5 and J is TRBJ1-1; 9 nucleotides match TRBD1. V dropped 6 bases and J dropped 6; count of bases not matched to a gene: 8. This CDR3 is built from 14 residues. Germline values: CDR1 MNHEY, CDR2 SVGAGI. CDR3 coding DNA: TGTGCCAGCAGCCGTGACAGGGGGAGGTCTGAAGCTTTCTTT. Its protein product is CASSRDRGRSEAFF.

This chain joins TRBV2 and TRBJ1-5; 8 nucleotides align to TRBD1. V lost 6 bases and J lost 1; bases outside the gene matches: 5. The CDR3 consists of 15 residues. The V gene's germline CDR1 is SNHLY and CDR2 FYNNEI. This CDR3 reads CASRPTGASNQPQHF. In DNA, the CDR3 is TGTGCCAGCAGGCCGACAGGGGCAAGCAATCAGCCCCAGCATTTT.